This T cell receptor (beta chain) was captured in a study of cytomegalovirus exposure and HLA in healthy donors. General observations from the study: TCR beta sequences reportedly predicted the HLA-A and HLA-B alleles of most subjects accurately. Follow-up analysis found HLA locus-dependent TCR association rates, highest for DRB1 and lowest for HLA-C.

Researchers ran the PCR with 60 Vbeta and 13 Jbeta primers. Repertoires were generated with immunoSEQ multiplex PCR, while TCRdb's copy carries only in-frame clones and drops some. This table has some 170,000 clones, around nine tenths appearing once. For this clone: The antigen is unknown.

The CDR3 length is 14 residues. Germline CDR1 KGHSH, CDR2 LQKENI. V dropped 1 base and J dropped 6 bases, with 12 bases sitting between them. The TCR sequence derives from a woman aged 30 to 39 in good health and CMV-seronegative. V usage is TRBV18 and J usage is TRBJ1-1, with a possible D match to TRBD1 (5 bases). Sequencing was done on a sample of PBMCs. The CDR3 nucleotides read TGTGCCAGCTCACCACAGGGGATTGAGGCTGAAGCTTTCTTT. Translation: CASSPQGIEAEAFF.